The TCR beta chain under discussion was sequenced for a study of T-cell reconstitution after alpha-beta-depleted transplantation in children. CDR1 is LGHNA, CDR2 YNFKEQ, per germline. CDR3 length equals 18 residues. The J segment lost 2 bases and the V segment lost 1 base, leaving 5 bases of the junction unmatched. Library preparation (for TCRbeta) was performed with unique molecular identifiers. TCRdb re-called the PCR reads through MiXCR, storing one row per CDR3 protein. The sample gives over 550,000 distinct CDR3 sequences, 10% to 13% of which show up once; less than 5% is in the top ten. The material was PBMCs from the stem cell graft donor, obtained from the stem cell graft. The genes are TRBV4-2 and TRBJ2-2; the match to TRBD2 covers 12 bases. This sequence was found in a human donor who donated a stem cell graft to a child with acute myeloid leukemia. The CDR3 loop reads CASSQGLAGGRNTGELFF. CDR3 coding DNA: TGTGCCAGCAGCCAAGGTCTAGCGGGAGGGCGCAACACCGGGGAGCTGTTTTTT.